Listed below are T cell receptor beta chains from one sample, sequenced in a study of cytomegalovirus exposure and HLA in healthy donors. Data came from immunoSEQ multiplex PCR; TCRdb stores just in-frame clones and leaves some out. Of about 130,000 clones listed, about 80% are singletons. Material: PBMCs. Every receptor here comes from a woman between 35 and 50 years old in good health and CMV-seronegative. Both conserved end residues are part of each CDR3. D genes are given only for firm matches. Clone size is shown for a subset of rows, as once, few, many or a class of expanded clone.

cdr3_nt: TGTGCCAGCAGCTTGGAGGGGCTACCGCCTGGCTACACCTTC
cdr3_aa: CASSLEGLPPGYTF
v_call: TRBV5-4
d_call: NA
clone_size: NA
j_call: TRBJ1-2

cdr3_nt: TGTGCCAGCAGCGTCGGACAGGGCGGTTCGGCTTTCTTT
cdr3_aa: CASSVGQGGSAFF
v_call: TRBV7-2
d_call: TRBD1
clone_size: NA
j_call: TRBJ1-1

cdr3_nt: TGTGCCAGCAGTCCCCTTAATCAGCCCCAGCATTTT
cdr3_aa: CASSPLNQPQHF
v_call: TRBV6-6
d_call: NA
clone_size: NA
j_call: TRBJ1-5

cdr3_nt: TGTGCCAGCAGCGCAGTAGGACAGGGGCCGGGGGAGCAGTACTTC
cdr3_aa: CASSAVGQGPGEQYF
v_call: TRBV7-9
d_call: TRBD1
clone_size: NA
j_call: TRBJ2-5

cdr3_nt: TGCGCCAGCAGCCCAACCCCTCAACAGGGGTCCTACGAGCAGTACTTC
cdr3_aa: CASSPTPQQGSYEQYF
v_call: TRBV4-3
d_call: TRBD1
clone_size: NA
j_call: TRBJ2-7

cdr3_nt: TGTGCCAGTAGTTCGGGGGACCCGGGTGAAAAACTGTTTTTT
cdr3_aa: CASSSGDPGEKLFF
v_call: TRBV19
d_call: NA
clone_size: once
j_call: TRBJ1-4

cdr3_nt: TGTGCCAGCAGTTTATCGGGTAGCAATCAGCCCCAGCATTTT
cdr3_aa: CASSLSGSNQPQHF
v_call: TRBV28
d_call: NA
clone_size: few
j_call: TRBJ1-5

cdr3_nt: TGTGCCAGCAGCGTTGCGGGCTACACTGAAGCTTTCTTT
cdr3_aa: CASSVAGYTEAFF
v_call: TRBV7-9
d_call: NA
clone_size: few
j_call: TRBJ1-1

cdr3_nt: TGCGCCAGCAGCCAAGATACCGGGAATGGCAATCAGCCCCAGCATTTT
cdr3_aa: CASSQDTGNGNQPQHF
v_call: TRBV4-3
d_call: NA
clone_size: NA
j_call: TRBJ1-5

cdr3_nt: TGTGCCATCAGCGGGGAGGGGTCCCGGGAGCTGTTTTTT
cdr3_aa: CAISGEGSRELFF
v_call: TRBV10-3
d_call: TRBD2
clone_size: NA
j_call: TRBJ2-2

cdr3_nt: TGTGCCAGCAGCCGCCGGGACAGGGCTTACTATGGCTACACCTTC
cdr3_aa: CASSRRDRAYYGYTF
v_call: TRBV5-6
d_call: TRBD1
clone_size: NA
j_call: TRBJ1-2

cdr3_nt: TGTGCCAGCAGCCAGTCCCGGCGGGCTGGCTACACCTTC
cdr3_aa: CASSQSRRAGYTF
v_call: TRBV14
d_call: NA
clone_size: NA
j_call: TRBJ1-2

cdr3_nt: TGTGCCAGCAGCTTAGGTCCCCAAAACACCGGGGAGCTGTTTTTT
cdr3_aa: CASSLGPQNTGELFF
v_call: TRBV13
d_call: NA
clone_size: NA
j_call: TRBJ2-2

cdr3_nt: TGCGCCAGCAGCCAAGGGGACAGGGGAAACACCATATATTTT
cdr3_aa: CASSQGDRGNTIYF
v_call: TRBV4-1
d_call: TRBD1
clone_size: NA
j_call: TRBJ1-3

cdr3_nt: TGTGCCAGCAGCTTAACGGGGGGCGCGCGCAATCAGCCCCAGCATTTT
cdr3_aa: CASSLTGGARNQPQHF
v_call: TRBV2
d_call: NA
clone_size: few
j_call: TRBJ1-5

cdr3_nt: TGTGCCAGCCCAAACGTCGGGGGTTCTGGAAACACCATATATTTT
cdr3_aa: CASPNVGGSGNTIYF
v_call: TRBV21-1
d_call: NA
clone_size: NA
j_call: TRBJ1-3

cdr3_nt: TGTGCCAGCAGCTTAGTCTCTAGCGGGTTTAACAATGAGCAGTTCTTC
cdr3_aa: CASSLVSSGFNNEQFF
v_call: TRBV7-2
d_call: TRBD2
clone_size: NA
j_call: TRBJ2-1

cdr3_nt: TGTGCCAGCAGTTACTCAGCCAGGGGGAACACTGAAGCTTTCTTT
cdr3_aa: CASSYSARGNTEAFF
v_call: TRBV6-5
d_call: NA
clone_size: NA
j_call: TRBJ1-1

cdr3_nt: TGTGCCAGCAGCTTGAGCAGCGGGGGGGAGGAGACCCAGTACTTC
cdr3_aa: CASSLSSGGEETQYF
v_call: TRBV7-9
d_call: TRBD2
clone_size: once
j_call: TRBJ2-5

cdr3_nt: TGTGCCAGCAGGGAGGGTCGCTGCGAGAAGTACTTC
cdr3_aa: CASREGRCEKYF
v_call: TRBV2
d_call: NA
clone_size: NA
j_call: TRBJ2-4

cdr3_nt: TGCGCCAGCAGCCGAGGAGGGTTGGACACCGGGGAGCTGTTTTTT
cdr3_aa: CASSRGGLDTGELFF
v_call: TRBV4-3
d_call: NA
clone_size: few
j_call: TRBJ2-2

cdr3_nt: TGTGCCAGCAGTTTAAAGGGGCGGGAGACCCAGTACTTC
cdr3_aa: CASSLKGRETQYF
v_call: TRBV27
d_call: NA
clone_size: NA
j_call: TRBJ2-5

cdr3_nt: TGCGCCAGCAGCTTGGGGGGACTAGCCGTCTACAATGAGCAGTTCTTC
cdr3_aa: CASSLGGLAVYNEQFF
v_call: TRBV5-1
d_call: TRBD2
clone_size: few
j_call: TRBJ2-1

cdr3_nt: TGCAGCGTTGACGGTCTAAACACAGATACGCAGTATTTT
cdr3_aa: CSVDGLNTDTQYF
v_call: TRBV29-1
d_call: NA
clone_size: NA
j_call: TRBJ2-3

cdr3_nt: TGTGCCAGCACTGGACTGTCGAACTCCTACGAGCAGTACTTC
cdr3_aa: CASTGLSNSYEQYF
v_call: TRBV6-1
d_call: NA
clone_size: NA
j_call: TRBJ2-7

cdr3_nt: TGTGCCAGCAGCGGGACTAGCGGGGTCAATGAGCAGTTCTTC
cdr3_aa: CASSGTSGVNEQFF
v_call: TRBV6-5
d_call: TRBD2
clone_size: few
j_call: TRBJ2-1

cdr3_nt: TGTGCCAGCAGTTTCCTGTCTTCTGGAAACACCATATATTTT
cdr3_aa: CASSFLSSGNTIYF
v_call: TRBV28
d_call: NA
clone_size: NA
j_call: TRBJ1-3

cdr3_nt: TGTGCCAGCTCACCACTCCCCCCGGGGGAGTATGGCTACACCTTC
cdr3_aa: CASSPLPPGEYGYTF
v_call: TRBV18
d_call: NA
clone_size: NA
j_call: TRBJ1-2

cdr3_nt: TGTGCCAGCAGCCCCTCTCGACAGGTCTATAGCAATCAGCCCCAGCATTTT
cdr3_aa: CASSPSRQVYSNQPQHF
v_call: TRBV5-6
d_call: NA
clone_size: NA
j_call: TRBJ1-5

cdr3_nt: TGTGCCAGCAGCCAATCGGGTACGGTGGGAGCGGACACCGGGGAGCTGTTTTTT
cdr3_aa: CASSQSGTVGADTGELFF
v_call: TRBV7-9
d_call: NA
clone_size: NA
j_call: TRBJ2-2

cdr3_nt: TGCGCCAGCAGCCAAGAAAGAGGTGGGACAGTCTCCTACGAGCAGCACTTC
cdr3_aa: CASSQERGGTVSYEQHF
v_call: TRBV4-3
d_call: TRBD1
clone_size: NA
j_call: TRBJ2-7

cdr3_nt: TGTGCCAGCAGTCCCCCCCTCGGGACTAGCGGGACTGAGCAGTACTTC
cdr3_aa: CASSPPLGTSGTEQYF
v_call: TRBV28
d_call: TRBD2
clone_size: NA
j_call: TRBJ2-7

cdr3_nt: TGTGCCAGCAGCCAACCGAGACTAGCGGGAGACCTCACAGATACGCAGTATTTT
cdr3_aa: CASSQPRLAGDLTDTQYF
v_call: TRBV4-2
d_call: TRBD2
clone_size: NA
j_call: TRBJ2-3

cdr3_nt: TGTGCCAGCAGTGAATTTAGCGACCGGCGTGAGGGCTACACCTTC
cdr3_aa: CASSEFSDRREGYTF
v_call: TRBV25-1
d_call: NA
clone_size: NA
j_call: TRBJ1-2

cdr3_nt: TGTGCCAGCTCACCGGGGACAGGGGGGTTCCCTGAAGCTTTCTTT
cdr3_aa: CASSPGTGGFPEAFF
v_call: TRBV18
d_call: TRBD1
clone_size: NA
j_call: TRBJ1-1

cdr3_nt: TGCGCCAGCAGCTTGGTTCTAGCGGGGGCCGCCTCCTACAATGAGCAGTTCTTC
cdr3_aa: CASSLVLAGAASYNEQFF
v_call: TRBV5-1
d_call: TRBD2
clone_size: once
j_call: TRBJ2-1

cdr3_nt: TGTGCCAGCTCACGTGCAGGACATAGCAATCAGCCCCAGCATTTT
cdr3_aa: CASSRAGHSNQPQHF
v_call: TRBV18
d_call: NA
clone_size: NA
j_call: TRBJ1-5

cdr3_nt: TGTGCCAGCAGCACTTACAGGGGTGGCTACACCTTC
cdr3_aa: CASSTYRGGYTF
v_call: TRBV5-6
d_call: TRBD1
clone_size: NA
j_call: TRBJ1-2

cdr3_nt: TGTGCCAGCAGTCGTTACGGGGGGGGGCACTATGGCTACACCTTC
cdr3_aa: CASSRYGGGHYGYTF
v_call: TRBV27
d_call: NA
clone_size: NA
j_call: TRBJ1-2

cdr3_nt: TGTGCCAGCAGGGACAGGGAATACAATGAGCAGTTCTTC
cdr3_aa: CASRDREYNEQFF
v_call: TRBV6-1
d_call: TRBD1
clone_size: NA
j_call: TRBJ2-1

cdr3_nt: TGTGCCAGTAGTGAAGGACAGGTTATAACAGATACGCAGTATTTT
cdr3_aa: CASSEGQVITDTQYF
v_call: TRBV19
d_call: TRBD1
clone_size: NA
j_call: TRBJ2-3

cdr3_nt: TGCGCCAGCAGCTCAGCGGCAGGGGCTTCCTACGAGCAGTACTTC
cdr3_aa: CASSSAAGASYEQYF
v_call: TRBV5-1
d_call: NA
clone_size: NA
j_call: TRBJ2-7

cdr3_nt: TGTGCCAGCTCACGGTCAGGGGGCACGAGCAATCAGCCCCAGCATTTT
cdr3_aa: CASSRSGGTSNQPQHF
v_call: TRBV18
d_call: TRBD1
clone_size: NA
j_call: TRBJ1-5

cdr3_nt: TGTGCCAGCAGTTACGAAGTCGGCACTGAAGCTTTCTTT
cdr3_aa: CASSYEVGTEAFF
v_call: TRBV6-6
d_call: NA
clone_size: NA
j_call: TRBJ1-1

cdr3_nt: TGCAGCGTTGCTGGGGACCGGGACAGATCCACCTACGAGCAGTACTTC
cdr3_aa: CSVAGDRDRSTYEQYF
v_call: TRBV29-1
d_call: TRBD1
clone_size: few
j_call: TRBJ2-7

cdr3_nt: TGTGCCAGCAGCTTAGCAGACAGCGCCATGAACACCGGGGAGCTGTTTTTT
cdr3_aa: CASSLADSAMNTGELFF
v_call: TRBV7-9
d_call: NA
clone_size: NA
j_call: TRBJ2-2

cdr3_nt: TGTGCCAGCAGTGTAGCGGACCGAAATGAGCAGTTCTTC
cdr3_aa: CASSVADRNEQFF
v_call: TRBV28
d_call: NA
clone_size: few
j_call: TRBJ2-1

cdr3_nt: TGTGCCAGCAGCTTGGGATTGCGGGACTCGGACAATGAGCAGTTCTTC
cdr3_aa: CASSLGLRDSDNEQFF
v_call: TRBV5-4
d_call: NA
clone_size: NA
j_call: TRBJ2-1